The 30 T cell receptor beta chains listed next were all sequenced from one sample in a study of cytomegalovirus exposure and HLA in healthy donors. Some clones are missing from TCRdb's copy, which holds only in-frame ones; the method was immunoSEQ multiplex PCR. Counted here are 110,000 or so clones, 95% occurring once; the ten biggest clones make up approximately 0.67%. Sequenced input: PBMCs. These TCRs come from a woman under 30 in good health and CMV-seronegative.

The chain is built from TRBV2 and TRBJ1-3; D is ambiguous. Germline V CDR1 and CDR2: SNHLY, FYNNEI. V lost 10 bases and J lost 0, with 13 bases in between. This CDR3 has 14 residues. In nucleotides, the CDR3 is TGTGCCACCCGCCGACTAGACTCTGGAAACACCATATATTTT. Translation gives CATRRLDSGNTIYF.

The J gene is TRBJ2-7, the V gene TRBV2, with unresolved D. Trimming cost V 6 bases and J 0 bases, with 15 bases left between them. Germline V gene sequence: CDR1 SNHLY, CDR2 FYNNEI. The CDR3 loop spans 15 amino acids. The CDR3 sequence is CASRATTVSSYEQYF. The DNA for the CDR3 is TGTGCCAGCAGGGCGACAACAGTAAGCTCCTACGAGCAGTACTTC.

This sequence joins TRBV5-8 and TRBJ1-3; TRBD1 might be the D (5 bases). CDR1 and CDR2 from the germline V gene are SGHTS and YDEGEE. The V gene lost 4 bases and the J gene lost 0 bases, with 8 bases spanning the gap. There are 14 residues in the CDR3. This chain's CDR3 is CASSQGGSGNTIYF. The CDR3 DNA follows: TGTGCCAGCAGCCAGGGAGGCTCTGGAAACACCATATATTTT. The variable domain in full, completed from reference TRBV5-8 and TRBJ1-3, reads EAGVTQSPTHLIKTRGQQATLRCSPISGHTSVYWYQQALGLGLQFLLWYDEGEERNRGNFPPRFSGRQFPNYSSELNVNALELEDSALYLCASSQGGSGNTIYFGEGSWLTVV.

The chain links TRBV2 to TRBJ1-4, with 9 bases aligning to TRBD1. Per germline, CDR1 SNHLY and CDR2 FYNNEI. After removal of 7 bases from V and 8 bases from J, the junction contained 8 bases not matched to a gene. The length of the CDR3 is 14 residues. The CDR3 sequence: CASNDRGGREKLFF. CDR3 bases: TGTGCCAGCAACGACAGGGGGGGGAGAGAAAAACTGTTTTTT.

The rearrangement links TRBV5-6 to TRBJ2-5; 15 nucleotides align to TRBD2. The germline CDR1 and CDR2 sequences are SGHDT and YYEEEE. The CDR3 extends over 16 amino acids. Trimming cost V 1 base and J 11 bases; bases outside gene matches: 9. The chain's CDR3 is CASSLKRTSGGASQYF. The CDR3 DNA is TGTGCCAGCAGCTTGAAGCGGACTAGCGGGGGGGCATCTCAGTACTTC.

CDR3 DNA sequence: TGCGCCAGCAGCCAAGTACAGGGAGAAATAGGGACCCAGTACTTC. Amino acid sequence: CASSQVQGEIGTQYF. This chain uses TRBV4-1 with TRBJ2-5; D is possibly TRBD1 (6 bases). The CDR3 sequence is 15 residues long. Germline CDR1 MGHRA, CDR2 YSYEKL. Trimming pared 1 base from V and 7 bases from J, leaving 16 bases between.

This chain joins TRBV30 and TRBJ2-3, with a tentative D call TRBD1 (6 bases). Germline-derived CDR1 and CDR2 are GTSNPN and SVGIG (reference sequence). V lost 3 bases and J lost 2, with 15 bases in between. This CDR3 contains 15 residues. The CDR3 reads CAWRRQVQLTDTQYF. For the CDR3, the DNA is TGTGCCTGGAGAAGACAGGTCCAACTCACAGATACGCAGTATTTT.

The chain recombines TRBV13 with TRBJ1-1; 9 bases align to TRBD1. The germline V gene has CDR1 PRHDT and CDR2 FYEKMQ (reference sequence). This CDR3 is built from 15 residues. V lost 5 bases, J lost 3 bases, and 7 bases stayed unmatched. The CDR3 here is CASSHSGQGYTEAFF. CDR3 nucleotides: TGTGCCAGCAGCCACTCGGGACAGGGATACACTGAAGCTTTCTTT.

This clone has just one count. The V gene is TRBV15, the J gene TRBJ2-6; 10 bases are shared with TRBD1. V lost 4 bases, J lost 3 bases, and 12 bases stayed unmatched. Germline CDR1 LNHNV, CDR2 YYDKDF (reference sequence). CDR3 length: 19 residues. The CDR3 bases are TGTGCCACCAGCATGAGAGGACAGGGGGAACCGGGTGGGGCCAACGTCCTGACTTTC. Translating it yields CATSMRGQGEPGGANVLTF. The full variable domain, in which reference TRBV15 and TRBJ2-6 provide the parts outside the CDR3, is DAMVIQNPRYQVTQFGKPVTLSCSQTLNHNVMYWYQQKSSQAPKLLFHYYDKDFNNEADTPDNFQSRRPNTSFCFLDIRSPGLGDTAMYLCATSMRGQGEPGGANVLTFGAGSRLTVL.

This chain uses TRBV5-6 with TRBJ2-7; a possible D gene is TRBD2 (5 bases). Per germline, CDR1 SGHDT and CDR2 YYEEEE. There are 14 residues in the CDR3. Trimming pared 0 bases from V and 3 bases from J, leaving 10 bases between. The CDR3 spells CASSLGTSFYEQYF. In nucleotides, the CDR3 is TGTGCCAGCAGCTTGGGCACTAGTTTCTACGAGCAGTACTTC.

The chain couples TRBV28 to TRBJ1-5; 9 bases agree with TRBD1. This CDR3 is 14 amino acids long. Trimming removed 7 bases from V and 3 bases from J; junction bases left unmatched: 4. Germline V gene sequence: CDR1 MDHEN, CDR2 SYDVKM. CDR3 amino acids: CASNRGQYNQPQHF. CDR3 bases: TGTGCCAGCAACAGGGGGCAGTACAATCAGCCCCAGCATTTT. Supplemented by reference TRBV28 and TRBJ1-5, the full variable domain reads DVKVTQSSRYLVKRTGEKVFLECVQDMDHENMFWYRQDPGLGLRLIYFSYDVKMKEKGDIPEGYSVSREKKERFSLILESASTNQTSMYLCASNRGQYNQPQHFGDGTRLSIL.

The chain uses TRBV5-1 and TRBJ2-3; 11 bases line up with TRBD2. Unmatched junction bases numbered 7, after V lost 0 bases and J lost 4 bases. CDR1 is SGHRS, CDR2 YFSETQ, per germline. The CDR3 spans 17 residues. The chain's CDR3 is CASSLGGAGLAADTQYF. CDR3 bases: TGCGCCAGCAGCTTGGGAGGAGCGGGACTAGCGGCAGATACGCAGTATTTT. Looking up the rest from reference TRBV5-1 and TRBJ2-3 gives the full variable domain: KAGVTQTPRYLIKTRGQQVTLSCSPISGHRSVSWYQQTPGQGLQFLFEYFSETQRNKGNFPGRFSGRQFSNSRSEMNVSTLELGDSALYLCASSLGGAGLAADTQYFGPGTRLTVL.

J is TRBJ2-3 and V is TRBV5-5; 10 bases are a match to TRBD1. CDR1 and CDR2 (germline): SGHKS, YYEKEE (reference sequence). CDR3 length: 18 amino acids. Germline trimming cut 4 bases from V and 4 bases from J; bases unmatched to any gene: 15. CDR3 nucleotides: TGTGCCAGCAGCGCAAGCGGTTGGGGGACAGGGGCTTCAGATACGCAGTATTTT. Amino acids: CASSASGWGTGASDTQYF.

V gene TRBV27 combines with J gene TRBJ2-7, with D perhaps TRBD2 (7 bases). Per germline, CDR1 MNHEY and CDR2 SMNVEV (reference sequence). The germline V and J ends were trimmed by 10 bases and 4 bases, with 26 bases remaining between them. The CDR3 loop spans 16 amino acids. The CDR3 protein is CATTEGGGLINYEQYF. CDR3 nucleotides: TGTGCCACAACAGAGGGGGGGGGCCTCATAAATTACGAGCAGTACTTC.

CDR3 in amino acids: CATSGPYKFEAFF. The DNA of the CDR3 is TGTGCCACCAGCGGGCCTTATAAATTTGAAGCTTTCTTT. The chain couples TRBV15 to TRBJ1-1; no clear D gene. The CDR3 length is 13 residues. Trimming stripped 5 bases from V and 7 bases from J, with 14 bases between. CDR1 is LNHNV and CDR2 is YYDKDF in the germline V gene (reference sequence).

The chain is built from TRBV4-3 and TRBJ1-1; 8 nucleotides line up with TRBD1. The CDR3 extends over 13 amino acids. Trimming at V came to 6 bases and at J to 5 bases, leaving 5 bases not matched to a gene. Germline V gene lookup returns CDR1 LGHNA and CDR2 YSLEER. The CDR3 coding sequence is TGCGCCAGCAGTCAGACAGGGGCTACTGAAGCTTTCTTT. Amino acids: CASSQTGATEAFF.

CDR3 bases: TGCAGCGTTGCCGGACTAGCGGGGGAGTCCTACGAGCAGTACTTC. Its translation is CSVAGLAGESYEQYF. V and J are TRBV29-1 and TRBJ2-7, with 13 bases aligning to TRBD2. The CDR3 is 15 amino acids. V gave up 4 bases and J gave up 1 base; unmatched junction bases: 4. The germline CDR1 and CDR2 sequences are SQVTM and ANQGSEA.

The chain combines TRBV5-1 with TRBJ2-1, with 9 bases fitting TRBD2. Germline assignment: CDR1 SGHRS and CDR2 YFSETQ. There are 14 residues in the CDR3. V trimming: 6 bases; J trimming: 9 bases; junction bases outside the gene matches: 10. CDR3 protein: CASNRGGDLVEQFF. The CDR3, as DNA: TGCGCCAGCAACCGCGGGGGGGACTTGGTTGAGCAGTTCTTC.

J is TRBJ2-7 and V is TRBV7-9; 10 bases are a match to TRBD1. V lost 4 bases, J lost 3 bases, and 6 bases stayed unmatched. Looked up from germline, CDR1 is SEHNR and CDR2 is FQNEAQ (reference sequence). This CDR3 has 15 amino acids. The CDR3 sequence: CASSSTRTGGYEQYF. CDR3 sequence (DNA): TGTGCCAGCAGCTCGACAAGGACAGGGGGCTACGAGCAGTACTTC.

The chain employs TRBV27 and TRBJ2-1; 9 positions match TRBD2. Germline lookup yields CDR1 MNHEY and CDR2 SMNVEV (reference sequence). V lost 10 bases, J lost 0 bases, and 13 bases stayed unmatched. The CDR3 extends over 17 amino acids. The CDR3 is CATQKASGILSYNEQFF. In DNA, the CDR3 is TGTGCCACCCAGAAGGCTAGCGGGATCCTCTCCTACAATGAGCAGTTCTTC.

The CDR3 nucleotides are TGTGCCAGCTCAACCCAGGGGGCTATATACAATGAGCAGTTCTTC. Its protein is CASSTQGAIYNEQFF. The chain carries TRBV18 and TRBJ2-1; 8 nucleotides line up with TRBD1. The trim removed 5 bases at V and 4 bases at J, leaving 7 bases unmatched. In germline, CDR1 is KGHSH, CDR2 LQKENI. The CDR3 covers 15 residues.

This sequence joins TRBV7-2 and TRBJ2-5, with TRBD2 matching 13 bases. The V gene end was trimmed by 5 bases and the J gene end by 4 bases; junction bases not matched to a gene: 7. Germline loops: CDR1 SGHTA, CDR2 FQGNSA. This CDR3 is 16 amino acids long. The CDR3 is CASSPRTSGGGETQYF. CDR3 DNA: TGTGCCAGCAGCCCAAGGACTAGCGGGGGTGGAGAGACCCAGTACTTC.

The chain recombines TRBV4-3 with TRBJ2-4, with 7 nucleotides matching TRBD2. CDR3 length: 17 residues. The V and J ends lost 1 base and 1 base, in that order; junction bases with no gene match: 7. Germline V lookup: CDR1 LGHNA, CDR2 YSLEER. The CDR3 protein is CASSQAGGGSAKNIQYF. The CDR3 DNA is TGCGCCAGCAGCCAAGCGGGGGGAGGAAGTGCCAAAAACATTCAGTACTTC.

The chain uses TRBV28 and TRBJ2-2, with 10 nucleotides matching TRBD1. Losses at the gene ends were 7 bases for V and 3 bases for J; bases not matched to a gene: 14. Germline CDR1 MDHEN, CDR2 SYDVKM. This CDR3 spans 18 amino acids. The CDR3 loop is CASIPTPGQGIHTGELFF. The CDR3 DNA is TGTGCCAGCATTCCTACCCCGGGACAGGGGATTCACACCGGGGAGCTGTTTTTT.

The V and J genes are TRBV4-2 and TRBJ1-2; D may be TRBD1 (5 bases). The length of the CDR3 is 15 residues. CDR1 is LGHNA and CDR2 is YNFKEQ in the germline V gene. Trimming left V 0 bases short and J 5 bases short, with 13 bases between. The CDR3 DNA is TGTGCCAGCAGCCAAGAACTGACAGTTATTTATGGCTACACCTTC. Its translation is CASSQELTVIYGYTF.

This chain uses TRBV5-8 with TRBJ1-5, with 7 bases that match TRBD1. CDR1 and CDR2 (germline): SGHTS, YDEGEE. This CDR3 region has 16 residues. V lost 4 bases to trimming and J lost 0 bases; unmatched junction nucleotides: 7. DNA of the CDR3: TGTGCCAGCAGCCCCGGCAGGGGGAATAGCAATCAGCCCCAGCATTTT. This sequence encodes CASSPGRGNSNQPQHF.

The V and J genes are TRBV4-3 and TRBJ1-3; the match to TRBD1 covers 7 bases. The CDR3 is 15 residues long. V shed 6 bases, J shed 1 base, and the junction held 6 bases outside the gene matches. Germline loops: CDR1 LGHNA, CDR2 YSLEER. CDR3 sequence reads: CASSYDRESGNTIYF. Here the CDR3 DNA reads TGCGCCAGCAGTTACGACAGGGAGTCTGGAAACACCATATATTTT.

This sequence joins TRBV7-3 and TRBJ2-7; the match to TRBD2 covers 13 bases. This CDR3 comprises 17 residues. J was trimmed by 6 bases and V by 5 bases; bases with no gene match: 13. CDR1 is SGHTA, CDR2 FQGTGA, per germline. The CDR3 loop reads CASSPWTSGGPGTEQYF. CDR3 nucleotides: TGTGCCAGCAGCCCCTGGACTAGCGGGGGCCCAGGAACCGAGCAGTACTTC.

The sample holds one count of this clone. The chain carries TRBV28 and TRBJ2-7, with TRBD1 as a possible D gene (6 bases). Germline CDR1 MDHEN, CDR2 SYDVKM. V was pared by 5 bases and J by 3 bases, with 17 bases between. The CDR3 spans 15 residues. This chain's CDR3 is CASSVTGLQIYEQYF. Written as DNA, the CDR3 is TGTGCCAGCAGTGTGACAGGCCTCCAGATCTACGAGCAGTACTTC.

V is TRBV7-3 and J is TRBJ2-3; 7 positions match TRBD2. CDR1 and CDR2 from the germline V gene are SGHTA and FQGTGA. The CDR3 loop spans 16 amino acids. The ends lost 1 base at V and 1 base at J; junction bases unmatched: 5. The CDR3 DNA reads TGTGCCAGCAGCTTAATGGTGGGAGGGGGCACAGATACGCAGTATTTT. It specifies CASSLMVGGGTDTQYF.